This entry lists 15 T cell receptor beta chains sequenced from one sample in a study of blood T cell repertoires in COVID-19. Profiled with immunoSEQ multiplex PCR; TCRdb holds only in-frame clones, not every one. The sample lists around 430,000 clones; about 86% were seen once. The sample taken for sequencing was PBMCs or T cells enriched from blood (not recorded which). The receptors come from a woman between 45 and 65 years old who had recovered from COVID-19.

The gene calls are TRBV5-1 and TRBJ2-5; 9 nucleotides match TRBD2. After removal of 6 bases from V and 5 bases from J, the junction contained 5 bases not matched to a gene. This CDR3 contains 13 residues. CDR1 SGHRS and CDR2 YFSETQ come from the germline V gene. CDR3 in amino acids: CASTLAGRETQYF. The CDR3 region has the DNA TGCGCCAGCACCCTAGCGGGGCGGGAGACCCAGTACTTC.

CDR3 sequence: CASSMSGVLDTEAFF. DNA of the CDR3: TGTGCCAGTAGTATGTCAGGGGTTTTGGACACTGAAGCTTTCTTT. This chain links TRBV19 with TRBJ1-1; possible D gene TRBD1, 6 bases. The length of the CDR3 is 15 residues. Germline lookup yields CDR1 LNHDA and CDR2 SQIVND (reference sequence). The V end lost 3 bases, the J end lost 3 bases, and 14 bases lay between the germline ends.

This chain connects TRBV7-9 to TRBJ1-1; D is undetermined. V lost 5 bases to trimming and J lost 2 bases, with 6 bases between them. CDR3 size: 12 residues. Per the germline V gene, CDR1 is SEHNR and CDR2 is FQNEAQ (reference sequence). This CDR3 is CASSGTNTEAFF. The CDR3 coding sequence is TGTGCCAGCAGCGGTACAAACACTGAAGCTTTCTTT.

Comments on this clone: The junction and the germline gene differ at one end; a read error may be behind it. The chain employs TRBV4-2 and TRBJ2-3; tentative D call: TRBD1 (6 bases). The CDR3 is 14 residues long. CDR1 and CDR2 (germline): LGHNA, YNFKEQ. The CDR3, as DNA: TGTGCCAGCAGCCAAGATCGATTGAGACAGGCGGTGAATTTT. This translates into CASSQDRLRQAVNF.

The J gene is TRBJ2-7, the V gene TRBV6-8; D is perhaps TRBD2 (6 bases). In germline, CDR1 is MNHGY, CDR2 SAAAGT. Trimming took 6 bases from V and 1 from J, leaving 13 bases between them. There are 14 residues in the CDR3. This CDR3 reads CASRRGLISYEQYF. CDR3 nucleotide sequence: TGTGCCAGCAGACGGGGACTGATATCCTACGAGCAGTACTTC.

CDR3 amino acids: CASSPPLLAKNIQYF. CDR3 DNA sequence: TGCGCCAGCAGCCCCCCTTTACTAGCCAAAAACATTCAGTACTTC. The chain combines TRBV5-1 with TRBJ2-4; no firm D call. Germline loops: CDR1 SGHRS, CDR2 YFSETQ. The CDR3 consists of 15 residues. The V end was cut by 4 bases, the J end by 0 bases, with 11 bases between.

The CDR3 protein is CASLSSVYNEQFF. CDR3 nucleotides: TGTGCCAGCTTGAGTTCTGTTTACAATGAGCAGTTCTTC. J is TRBJ2-1 and V is TRBV2; D unresolved. Germline CDR1 reads SNHLY; CDR2 reads FYNNEI. This CDR3 is built from 13 residues. V was clipped by 8 bases and J by 4 bases, with 12 bases between them.

The rearrangement links TRBV25-1 to TRBJ1-4, with a possible D match to TRBD1 (5 bases). Trimming stripped 0 bases from V and 5 bases from J, with 10 bases between. The CDR3 contains 15 residues. The germline V gene has CDR1 MGHDK and CDR2 SYGVNS. The CDR3 sequence is CASSEYGAGNEKLFF. The CDR3, as DNA: TGTGCCAGCAGTGAATATGGGGCAGGGAATGAAAAACTGTTTTTT.

V and J are TRBV7-3 and TRBJ2-3; D not resolved. CDR1 SGHTA and CDR2 FQGTGA come from the germline V gene. Trimming cost V 4 bases and J 6 bases, with 11 bases left between them. The CDR3 has 13 residues. The CDR3 bases are TGTGCCAGCAGCTCCTCTCTCGTGGATACGCAGTATTTT. Translation: CASSSSLVDTQYF.

The chain recombines TRBV4-3 with TRBJ1-2; D call uncertain. Germline V gives CDR1 LGHNA, CDR2 YSLEER. The CDR3 loop spans 14 amino acids. V was clipped by 1 base and J by 4 bases, with 10 bases between them. CDR3 bases: TGCGCCAGCAGCCAAGTACCCGAGCCCTATGGCTACACCTTC. Its translation: CASSQVPEPYGYTF.

With regard to this clone: Other DNA sequences within the sample encode an identical CDR3. The chain is built from TRBV19 and TRBJ1-1; D not certain. CDR3 size: 13 residues. Trimming cost V 5 bases and J 0 bases, with 7 bases left between them. Per the germline V gene, CDR1 is LNHDA and CDR2 is SQIVND (reference sequence). The CDR3 nucleotides are TGTGCCAGTAGTGTTACAGTGAACACTGAAGCTTTCTTT. Its protein product is CASSVTVNTEAFF.

V usage is TRBV10-3 and J usage is TRBJ1-1, with TRBD1 identical over 7 bases. V lost 2 bases, J lost 5 bases, and 14 bases stayed unmatched. The CDR3 has 17 amino acids. Per the germline V gene, CDR1 is ENHRY and CDR2 is SYGVKD. CDR3 in DNA: TGTGCCATCAGTGAGCCGCCGTCGCAGGGGGTAGGAACTGAAGCTTTCTTT. It codes for CAISEPPSQGVGTEAFF.

CDR3 loop: CAWDRVITEAFF. The CDR3 DNA reads TGTGCCTGGGACAGGGTAATCACTGAAGCTTTCTTT. The chain couples TRBV30 to TRBJ1-1; 7 positions match TRBD1. The CDR3 is made up of 12 amino acids. Germline assignment: CDR1 GTSNPN and CDR2 SVGIG (reference sequence). The J segment lost 4 bases and the V segment lost 5 bases, leaving 4 bases of the junction unmatched.

The chain is built from TRBV20-1 and TRBJ2-1; maybe TRBD2 (5 bases). V was shortened by 6 bases and J by 9 bases, with 9 bases between the two germline ends. Germline V gene sequence: CDR1 DFQATT, CDR2 SNEGSKA (reference sequence). The CDR3 runs to 10 residues. This chain's CDR3 is CSARRVEQFF. The CDR3 DNA follows: TGCAGTGCCCGGCGGGTTGAGCAGTTCTTC.

The chain joins TRBV28 to TRBJ1-5; D call uncertain. CDR3 size: 13 residues. The V end lost 7 bases, the J end lost 3 bases, and 10 bases lay between the germline ends. Per germline, CDR1 MDHEN and CDR2 SYDVKM. CDR3 in DNA: TGTGCCAGCAAACAGTCGTACAATCAGCCCCAGCATTTT. Its translation: CASKQSYNQPQHF.